This TCR beta chain was observed in a study of T cell repertoires in cytomegalovirus infection. Background on the study: CMV epitopes that were recently identified and HLA-C-restricted were used alongside well-studied HLA-B-restricted ones.

TCRdb called the reads again in MiXCR, with one record for every CDR3 protein. The sample records about 920,000 distinct CDR3 sequences, around 30% being singletons. Study results and caveats: HLA-C-restricted CMV clonotypes gave the most frequent clonotype in two of eight donors.

Germline assignment: CDR1 SEHNR and CDR2 FQNEAQ (reference sequence). The CDR3 consists of 14 residues. J lost 9 bases, V lost 5 bases, and 12 bases had no gene match. This clonotype has only a few counts. What it recognizes is unknown. The material sequenced was cultured CD8+ T cells from PBMCs, taken from culture after CMV antigen stimulation. The V gene is TRBV7-9, the J gene TRBJ1-2; 7 bases match TRBD1. The sequence derives from a human donor in good health (CMV status not recorded). Some clones in this sample may be carry-over from other donors' samples. The CDR3 loop reads CASSLTGPYSRYTF. CDR3 DNA: TGTGCCAGCAGCCTGACAGGGCCGTATTCCCGCTACACCTTC.